Sequencing of this TCR beta chain was carried out in a study of persistence of HIV-infected CD4 T cells. Overall study context: Isolated cells were CMV- and HIV-1 Gag-responding CD4+ T cells.

The ends were cut back, 4 bases at V and 5 bases at J, with 11 bases in the middle. The CDR3 is 14 amino acids. Germline CDR1 is LGHNA and CDR2 is YNFKEQ. To note about this clone: Antigen specificity is unknown.

The stimulus was lysate of CMV-infected fibroblasts, roughly 9.2 ug/mL. Sorted nonresponding memory CD4+ T cells were CD40L-negative, CD69-negative, CD45RO-high. CD8+ T cells were removed from PBMCs prior to stimulation. This was the immunoSEQ version 4 assay in survey mode. Clones were read by immunoSEQ multiplex PCR, and TCRdb kept only the in-frame ones, dropping some. The sample has 25,000 to 35,000 clones, roughly 86% seen once. The receptor's source is an adult man with HIV who was CMV-seropositive. The sample consisted of CD4+ T cells sorted from PBMCs after 18-hour stimulation, taken from a patient who received antiretroviral therapy. This chain uses TRBV4-2 with TRBJ1-4; no firm D call. The CDR3 sequence is CASSRDTINEKLFF. DNA of the CDR3: TGTGCCAGCAGCCGAGACACCATAAATGAAAAACTGTTTTTT.